Following are 30 T cell receptor beta chains from one sample sequenced in a study of blood T cell repertoires in COVID-19. Libraries were prepared by immunoSEQ multiplex PCR; TCRdb keeps only in-frame clonotypes and omits some of them. The repertoire holds 60,000 or so clones, approximately 82% seen once, with 3.5% in the top ten. The material sequenced was peripheral blood. All receptors come from a man aged 55-75 years with acute or convalescent COVID-19.

The chain has TRBV19 and TRBJ2-2; D is ambiguous. V lost 5 bases and J lost 2, with 6 bases in between. The CDR3 is made up of 13 amino acids. Germline V gene lookup returns CDR1 LNHDA and CDR2 SQIVND (reference sequence). CDR3: CASSVLNTGELFF. CDR3 nucleotides: TGTGCCAGTAGTGTTCTAAACACCGGGGAGCTGTTTTTT.

The chain carries TRBV2 and TRBJ2-6, with D uncertain. Between the trimmed V and J ends, which lost 4 bases and 0 bases, there was a span of 10 bases. The CDR3 length is 16 residues. Germline CDR1 and CDR2: SNHLY and FYNNEI. The CDR3 DNA sequence: TGTGCCAGCAGTGCGACTCGGAACTCTGGGGCCAACGTCCTGACTTTC. It specifies CASSATRNSGANVLTF.

V usage is TRBV27 and J usage is TRBJ1-1; possibly TRBD1 for D (6 bases). The CDR3 has 13 amino acids. The V end lost 8 bases, the J end lost 0 bases, and 10 bases lay between the germline ends. Germline CDR1 and CDR2: MNHEY and SMNVEV (reference sequence). The CDR3 DNA is TGTGCCAGCGGGGGCGTGTTGAACACTGAAGCTTTCTTT. Protein: CASGGVLNTEAFF.

The chain couples TRBV2 to TRBJ1-4; possibly TRBD1 for D (5 bases). The V end lost 4 bases, the J end lost 6 bases, and 12 bases lay between the germline ends. This CDR3 spans 14 amino acids. From germline, CDR1 is SNHLY and CDR2 FYNNEI. The CDR3 loop reads CASSVTEADEKLFF. The DNA of the CDR3 is TGTGCCAGCAGTGTGACAGAAGCCGATGAAAAACTGTTTTTT.

The chain links TRBV6-1 to TRBJ2-7, with unresolved D. Germline CDR1 MNHNS, CDR2 SASEGT. Trimming shortened V by 2 bases and J by 7 bases, and 21 bases separated the two germline ends. This CDR3 comprises 16 residues. The CDR3 DNA reads TGTGCCAGCAGTGAAAAGCCCAGCGTCGGCGTCTGGGAGCAGTACTTC. Protein sequence: CASSEKPSVGVWEQYF.

The chain carries TRBV9 and TRBJ2-7; the D gene is possibly TRBD2 (5 bases). Germline V lookup: CDR1 SGDLS, CDR2 YYNGEE. This CDR3 comprises 19 residues. V lost 4 bases, J lost 1 base, and 27 bases lay in between. The DNA for the CDR3 is TGTGCCAGCAGCCCCGAAGCGGCACAGAGTACCCAAGCATCCTACGAGCAGTACTTC. It is translated as CASSPEAAQSTQASYEQYF.

This rearrangement joins TRBV18 to TRBJ1-5, with D perhaps TRBD1 (6 bases). CDR3 length equals 18 residues. V was clipped by 3 bases and J by 0 bases, with 18 bases between them. Germline CDR1 KGHSH, CDR2 LQKENI. The CDR3 coding sequence is TGTGCCAGCTCACCCCGAGTGGGGACACAATATAGCAATCAGCCCCAGCATTTT. It codes for CASSPRVGTQYSNQPQHF.

Only one count was recorded for this clone. This chain joins TRBV7-2 and TRBJ2-7; TRBD1 agrees at 7 bases. Germline V gene sequence: CDR1 SGHTA, CDR2 FQGNSA. V was pared by 4 bases and J by 0 bases, with 12 bases of the junction left unmatched. This CDR3 has 17 residues. The CDR3 DNA is TGTGCCAGCAGCTCCCCCCTGGACAGGACCTACTCCTACGAGCAGTACTTC. Amino acids: CASSSPLDRTYSYEQYF.

The rearrangement links TRBV28 to TRBJ2-7; possible D gene TRBD1, 6 bases. This CDR3 spans 13 amino acids. Germline V gene lookup returns CDR1 MDHEN and CDR2 SYDVKM. V lost 3 bases to trimming and J lost 3 bases, with 9 bases between them. The CDR3 DNA sequence: TGTGCCAGCAGTTTTCAGGGGAGCTACGAGCAGTACTTC. It is translated as CASSFQGSYEQYF.

The chain links TRBV7-2 to TRBJ2-1; D possibly corresponds to TRBD2 (5 bases). CDR3 length: 16 amino acids. Germline CDR1 reads SGHTA; CDR2 reads FQGNSA. Trimming shortened V by 2 bases and J by 0 bases, and 11 bases separated the two germline ends. The CDR3 here is CASSLSGGSSYNEQFF. The CDR3 DNA sequence: TGTGCCAGCAGCTTAAGCGGCGGCAGCTCCTACAATGAGCAGTTCTTC.

The chain uses TRBV12-5 and TRBJ1-2; perhaps TRBD1 as D (6 bases). V lost 0 bases and J lost 4, with 6 bases in between. This CDR3 is built from 13 residues. Germline values: CDR1 LGHNT, CDR2 FRNRAP. This CDR3 is CASGLVGGYGYTF. CDR3 nucleotide sequence: TGTGCTAGTGGTTTGGTAGGGGGCTATGGCTACACCTTC.

The chain recombines TRBV21-1 with TRBJ2-2; the DNA was not compared with TRBD2, the D call given in the table. TRBV21-1 is a pseudogene locus. This CDR3 spans 17 amino acids. CDR3: CASSKWIGREAAGELFF. The CDR3 DNA follows: TGTGCCAGCAGCAAATGGATCGGGAGGGAGGCCGCCGGGGAGCTGTTTTTT.

A few counts support this clone. The chain carries TRBV7-2 and TRBJ2-7, with 11 positions matching TRBD2. The CDR3 is 15 residues long. Per germline, CDR1 SGHTA and CDR2 FQGNSA. V trimming: 2 bases; J trimming: 3 bases; junction bases outside the gene matches: 3. The CDR3 reads CASSLNSGGGYEQYF. The CDR3, as DNA: TGTGCCAGCAGCTTAAATAGCGGGGGGGGCTACGAGCAGTACTTC.

This sequence joins TRBV24-1 and TRBJ2-3, with D uncertain. With 5 bases removed from V and 2 bases from J, the gap between germline ends came to 4 bases. Germline V lookup: CDR1 KGHDR, CDR2 SFDVKD. The CDR3 loop spans 12 amino acids. The CDR3 DNA is TGTGCCACCAGTGCCAACACAGATACGCAGTATTTT. Its translation: CATSANTDTQYF.

The V gene is TRBV7-9, the J gene TRBJ1-2; possibly TRBD1 for D (6 bases). The V and J ends lost 3 bases and 3 bases respectively, with 14 bases between them. The CDR3 extends over 15 amino acids. Germline CDR1 and CDR2: SEHNR and FQNEAQ (reference sequence). The CDR3 sequence: CASSFLGAGDYGYTF. In DNA, the CDR3 is TGTGCCAGCAGCTTCCTCGGGGCAGGGGACTATGGCTACACCTTC.

The CDR3 loop reads CASSQDTGAFNSPLHF. The CDR3 DNA reads TGTGCCAGCAGCCAAGACACAGGGGCTTTCAATTCACCCCTCCACTTT. The chain couples TRBV4-2 to TRBJ1-6, with 7 bases fitting TRBD1. The trim removed 0 bases at V and 7 bases at J, leaving 6 bases unmatched. Per the germline V gene, CDR1 is LGHNA and CDR2 is YNFKEQ. This CDR3 has 16 amino acids.

The gene calls are TRBV19 and TRBJ2-1; the D gene is possibly TRBD2 (5 bases). V was shortened by 6 bases and J by 3 bases, with 12 bases between the two germline ends. The germline CDR1 and CDR2 sequences are LNHDA and SQIVND (reference sequence). This CDR3 spans 14 amino acids. CDR3 loop: CASRPPGIYNEQFF. Written as DNA, the CDR3 is TGTGCCAGTAGGCCTCCCGGGATCTACAATGAGCAGTTCTTC.

The chain combines TRBV19 with TRBJ1-1; 8 nucleotides match TRBD1. Germline V lookup: CDR1 LNHDA, CDR2 SQIVND (reference sequence). The CDR3 contains 15 residues. V was clipped by 1 base and J by 3 bases; unmatched bases: 4. This CDR3 reads CASSIAATGDTEAFF. The CDR3 nucleotides are TGTGCCAGTAGTATAGCCGCGACAGGGGACACTGAAGCTTTCTTT.

J is TRBJ2-1 and V is TRBV4-2; TRBD2 aligns across 7 bases. This CDR3 is built from 14 residues. V shed 1 base, J shed 8 bases, and the junction held 5 bases outside the gene matches. CDR1 is LGHNA and CDR2 is YNFKEQ in the germline V gene. This CDR3 reads CASSQGTRGHEQFF. The CDR3 nucleotides are TGTGCCAGCAGCCAAGGGACTAGGGGTCATGAGCAGTTCTTC.

This clone is a singleton in its sample. The J gene is TRBJ2-3, the V gene TRBV27; D is perhaps TRBD2 (6 bases). V was pared by 6 bases and J by 4 bases, with 14 bases between. This CDR3 contains 14 residues. Per the germline V gene, CDR1 is MNHEY and CDR2 is SMNVEV (reference sequence). The CDR3 is CASRFEWGADTQYF. CDR3 in DNA: TGTGCCAGCAGATTCGAGTGGGGGGCAGATACGCAGTATTTT.

The chain employs TRBV29-1 and TRBJ1-2; 10 nucleotides match TRBD1. This CDR3 has 17 residues. Germline V gene lookup returns CDR1 SQVTM and CDR2 ANQGSEA. V trimming: 5 bases; J trimming: 2 bases; junction bases outside the gene matches: 14. The CDR3 coding sequence is TGCAGCGTTAAAATGCTTTCGGGACAGGGGTACAACTATGGCTACACCTTC. It yields the protein CSVKMLSGQGYNYGYTF.

The chain couples TRBV7-9 to TRBJ1-2, with 7 bases matching TRBD1. The germline V gene encodes CDR1 SEHNR and CDR2 FQNEAQ (reference sequence). With 5 bases clipped from V and 5 bases from J, the junction kept 5 bases outside the gene matches. The CDR3 has 13 residues. The CDR3 bases are TGTGCCAGCAGCATCAGACAGGGATATGGCTACACCTTC. This sequence encodes CASSIRQGYGYTF.

This chain links TRBV7-9 with TRBJ2-4, with 9 bases identical to TRBD1. The CDR3 is made up of 13 amino acids. V was pared by 3 bases and J by 7 bases, with 1 base of the junction left unmatched. Germline CDR1 is SEHNR and CDR2 is FQNEAQ (reference sequence). The CDR3, as DNA: TGTGCCAGCAGCTTGGGACAGGGCAACATTCAGTACTTC. This codes for CASSLGQGNIQYF.

This chain connects TRBV6-1 to TRBJ2-7, with D perhaps matching TRBD1 (5 bases). Trimming took off 2 bases at V and 0 bases at J, with 14 bases between the two ends. The CDR3 contains 16 residues. CDR1 is MNHNS, CDR2 SASEGT, per germline. The CDR3 region has the DNA TGTGCCAGCAGTGAACAAGCAGGGCATAGCTCCTACGAGCAGTACTTC. Translating it yields CASSEQAGHSSYEQYF.

In this sample, this clone turned up a few times. The chain combines TRBV9 with TRBJ1-6, with D maybe TRBD1 (5 bases). Germline CDR1 reads SGDLS; CDR2 reads YYNGEE. Trimming took 2 bases from V and 4 from J, leaving 16 bases between them. The CDR3 has 17 amino acids. CDR3 sequence reads: CASSVSGAVPYNSPLHF. The CDR3 region has the DNA TGTGCCAGCAGCGTTTCTGGGGCCGTCCCTTATAATTCACCCCTCCACTTT.

The gene calls are TRBV6-1 and TRBJ1-2, with 10 positions matching TRBD1. This CDR3 is 14 amino acids long. Germline loops: CDR1 MNHNS, CDR2 SASEGT. Trimming took 2 bases from V and 6 from J; bases not matched to a gene: 3. Written as DNA, the CDR3 is TGTGCCAGCAGTGAACCGGGACAGGGGCATGGCTACACCTTC. Protein product: CASSEPGQGHGYTF.

The rearrangement uses TRBV10-3 and TRBJ1-1; a weak D match, TRBD1 (6 bases). In germline, CDR1 is ENHRY, CDR2 SYGVKD. V was trimmed by 4 bases and J by 7 bases, leaving 16 bases between them. The CDR3 has 14 residues. CDR3 sequence: CAISGSGGGDEAFF. The DNA for the CDR3 is TGTGCCATCAGTGGTTCCGGAGGGGGGGATGAAGCTTTCTTT.

The chain links TRBV27 to TRBJ2-5, with 7 bases that match TRBD1. The junction had 5 bases not matched to a gene; V was cut back by 4 bases and J by 3 bases. Germline assignment: CDR1 MNHEY and CDR2 SMNVEV (reference sequence). The CDR3 has 14 residues. CDR3 region: CASSSGTEEETQYF. The CDR3 DNA sequence: TGTGCCAGCAGTTCTGGGACAGAAGAAGAGACCCAGTACTTC.

The rearrangement joins TRBV2 to TRBJ2-7; TRBD1 matches at 7 bases. Germline CDR1 is SNHLY and CDR2 is FYNNEI. This CDR3 is built from 15 residues. Trimming cost V 8 bases and J 2 bases; bases outside gene matches: 12. The CDR3 region is CASLGPGTAPYEQYF. The CDR3 bases are TGTGCCAGCTTAGGCCCGGGGACAGCTCCCTACGAGCAGTACTTC.

This clone was counted once. The chain is built from TRBV9 and TRBJ1-2; weak D call: TRBD1 (5 bases). CDR3 size: 17 residues. Germline-derived CDR1 and CDR2 are SGDLS and YYNGEE. Between the trimmed V and J ends, which lost 0 bases and 1 base, there was a span of 16 bases. The DNA of the CDR3 is TGTGCCAGCAGCGTAGGGGGCGGGGTAGATGGTAACTATGGCTACACCTTC. This encodes CASSVGGGVDGNYGYTF.